Listed below are T cell receptor beta chains from one sample, sequenced in a study of T cell repertoires in cytomegalovirus infection. One entry per CDR3 protein, called by TCRdb with MiXCR from the reads. The data show fewer than 900,000 distinct CDR3 sequences, with approximately 32% seen just once and 13% held by the top ten. The antigens for these receptors are not known. The starting material was cultured CD8+ T cells from PBMCs, obtained from culture after CMV antigen stimulation. The source of these receptors is a human donor in good health (CMV status not recorded). Some clones in this sample may be carry-over from other donors' samples. The CDR3 runs from the conserved cysteine through the conserved F or W. The order of the fields is V gene, clone size, D gene, J gene, CDR3 protein, CDR3 DNA. The D gene is left open where the match is weak. Rows may omit the clone size; those that give it use once, few, many or a size class.

V gene: TRBV4-3
clone size: .
D gene: .
J gene: TRBJ2-3
CDR3 protein: CASSQAHTQGDTQYF
CDR3 DNA: TGCGCCAGCAGCCAAGCCCACACCCAGGGAGATACGCAGTATTTT

V gene: TRBV6-1
clone size: few
D gene: .
J gene: TRBJ1-5
CDR3 protein: CASTASGLGQPQHF
CDR3 DNA: TGTGCCAGCACCGCTAGTGGTTTGGGTCAGCCCCAGCATTTT

V gene: TRBV27
clone size: few
D gene: TRBD1
J gene: TRBJ1-2
CDR3 protein: CASSSGTGLFNYGYTF
CDR3 DNA: TGTGCCAGCAGCAGCGGGACAGGCCTTTTTAACTATGGCTACACCTTC

V gene: TRBV6-4
clone size: .
D gene: .
J gene: TRBJ2-3
CDR3 protein: CASGGGAADTQYF
CDR3 DNA: TGTGCCAGCGGGGGGGGCGCGGCAGATACGCAGTATTTT

V gene: TRBV7-2
clone size: many
D gene: .
J gene: TRBJ2-2
CDR3 protein: CASSPYSGGTGELFF
CDR3 DNA: TGTGCCAGCAGCCCCTATTCCGGGGGAACCGGGGAGCTGTTTTTT

V gene: TRBV10-3
clone size: few
D gene: .
J gene: TRBJ1-4
CDR3 protein: CASRPAGGTNEKLFF
CDR3 DNA: TGTGCCTCGCGGCCCGCGGGGGGGACTAATGAAAAACTGTTTTTT

V gene: TRBV2
clone size: once
D gene: .
J gene: TRBJ1-1
CDR3 protein: CASSAGSHTEAFF
CDR3 DNA: TGTGCCAGCAGTGCAGGGTCGCACACTGAAGCTTTCTTT

V gene: TRBV19
clone size: .
D gene: .
J gene: TRBJ1-1
CDR3 protein: CASSIGSLNTEAFF
CDR3 DNA: TGTGCCAGTAGTATAGGCAGCCTGAACACTGAAGCTTTCTTT

V gene: TRBV2
clone size: few
D gene: .
J gene: TRBJ2-2
CDR3 protein: CASSEEHGGTGELFF
CDR3 DNA: TGTGCCAGCAGTGAAGAGCACGGAGGCACCGGGGAGCTGTTTTTT

V gene: TRBV2
clone size: few
D gene: TRBD1
J gene: TRBJ2-5
CDR3 protein: CASIEGTGGQETQYF
CDR3 DNA: TGTGCCAGCATAGAGGGGACAGGGGGCCAAGAGACCCAGTACTTC

V gene: TRBV4-2
clone size: .
D gene: TRBD2
J gene: TRBJ2-7
CDR3 protein: CASSQVGGGGAQYEQYF
CDR3 DNA: TGTGCCAGCAGCCAAGTCGGAGGCGGGGGGGCCCAGTACGAGCAGTACTTC

V gene: TRBV4-1
clone size: .
D gene: .
J gene: TRBJ2-3
CDR3 protein: CASSQESPGAPDTQYF
CDR3 DNA: TGCGCCAGCAGCCAAGAGTCCCCGGGAGCCCCAGATACGCAGTATTTT

V gene: TRBV12-3/TRBV12-4
clone size: few
D gene: TRBD1
J gene: TRBJ1-2
CDR3 protein: CASSLTGALYGYTF
CDR3 DNA: TGTGCCAGCAGTTTGACAGGGGCTCTATATGGCTACACCTTC

V gene: TRBV25-1
clone size: few
D gene: .
J gene: TRBJ1-5
CDR3 protein: CASRRTGYNQPQHF
CDR3 DNA: TGTGCCAGCAGGCGAACAGGGTACAATCAGCCCCAGCATTTT

V gene: TRBV27
clone size: once
D gene: TRBD1
J gene: TRBJ2-1
CDR3 protein: CASSPRDRRSVQFF
CDR3 DNA: TGTGCCAGCAGTCCCCGGGACAGGCGATCAGTGCAGTTCTTC

V gene: TRBV20-1
clone size: .
D gene: .
J gene: TRBJ1-1
CDR3 protein: CSARDYQEGMNTEAFF
CDR3 DNA: TGCAGTGCTAGAGATTATCAGGAGGGCATGAACACTGAAGCTTTCTTT

V gene: TRBV7-9
clone size: many
D gene: .
J gene: TRBJ1-2
CDR3 protein: CASSLAGHTNYGYTF
CDR3 DNA: TGTGCCAGCAGCTTGGCGGGACATACCAACTATGGCTACACCTTC

V gene: TRBV19
clone size: .
D gene: TRBD2
J gene: TRBJ2-1
CDR3 protein: CATILPVAGYNEQFF
CDR3 DNA: TGTGCCACCATCCTACCGGTAGCGGGATACAATGAGCAGTTCTTC

V gene: TRBV6-6
clone size: few
D gene: .
J gene: TRBJ1-4
CDR3 protein: CASEGEKLFF
CDR3 DNA: TGTGCCAGCGAGGGTGAAAAACTGTTTTTT

V gene: TRBV7-9
clone size: .
D gene: .
J gene: TRBJ1-2
CDR3 protein: CASSEIERGGYGYTF
CDR3 DNA: TGTGCCAGCAGCGAAATTGAACGGGGGGGGTATGGCTACACCTTC

V gene: TRBV7-2
clone size: few
D gene: TRBD1
J gene: TRBJ2-1
CDR3 protein: CASSRNRDRLYNEQFF
CDR3 DNA: TGTGCCAGCAGCCGAAACCGGGACAGGCTCTACAATGAGCAGTTCTTC

V gene: TRBV5-5
clone size: .
D gene: .
J gene: TRBJ1-1
CDR3 protein: CASSKFGTFNTEAFF
CDR3 DNA: TGTGCCAGCAGCAAATTTGGGACATTTAACACTGAAGCTTTCTTT

V gene: TRBV12-5
clone size: .
D gene: TRBD1
J gene: TRBJ1-1
CDR3 protein: CASGLGVTGWYTEAFF
CDR3 DNA: TGTGCTAGTGGTTTGGGAGTGACAGGGTGGTACACTGAAGCTTTCTTT

V gene: TRBV6-2/TRBV6-3
clone size: .
D gene: .
J gene: TRBJ2-2
CDR3 protein: CASSYGTSPELFF
CDR3 DNA: TGTGCCAGCAGTTACGGGACATCCCCGGAGCTGTTTTTT

V gene: TRBV7-9
clone size: .
D gene: .
J gene: TRBJ1-4
CDR3 protein: CASRSSLEKLFF
CDR3 DNA: TGTGCCAGCAGGTCCAGTCTAGAAAAACTGTTTTTT

V gene: TRBV7-9
clone size: few
D gene: TRBD1
J gene: TRBJ1-2
CDR3 protein: CASGYSGGADYGYTF
CDR3 DNA: TGTGCCAGCGGATACTCAGGGGGCGCGGACTATGGCTACACCTTC

V gene: TRBV27
clone size: few
D gene: .
J gene: TRBJ1-6
CDR3 protein: CASSFRQRGSPLHF
CDR3 DNA: TGTGCCAGCAGTTTCAGACAACGGGGTTCACCCCTCCACTTT

V gene: TRBV6-2/TRBV6-3
clone size: .
D gene: .
J gene: TRBJ1-1
CDR3 protein: CASSYGVLTEAFF
CDR3 DNA: TGTGCCAGCAGTTACGGGGTTCTCACTGAAGCTTTCTTT

V gene: TRBV19
clone size: .
D gene: .
J gene: TRBJ1-5
CDR3 protein: CASSTSVSGTQYSNQPQHF
CDR3 DNA: TGTGCCAGTAGTACCTCTGTATCCGGGACACAATATAGCAATCAGCCCCAGCATTTT

V gene: TRBV6-5
clone size: few
D gene: .
J gene: TRBJ1-5
CDR3 protein: CASSYSGPASNQPQHF
CDR3 DNA: TGTGCCAGCAGTTACTCGGGCCCAGCCTCGAATCAGCCCCAGCATTTT

V gene: TRBV7-8
clone size: few
D gene: TRBD1
J gene: TRBJ2-7
CDR3 protein: CASSPWDRSAEQYF
CDR3 DNA: TGTGCCAGCAGCCCCTGGGACAGGTCAGCCGAGCAGTACTTC

V gene: TRBV12-5
clone size: many
D gene: .
J gene: TRBJ2-1
CDR3 protein: CASGQFRNEQFF
CDR3 DNA: TGTGCTAGTGGCCAGTTCCGCAATGAGCAGTTCTTC

V gene: TRBV27
clone size: .
D gene: .
J gene: TRBJ1-1
CDR3 protein: CASSLNRLGEAFF
CDR3 DNA: TGTGCCAGCAGTTTAAACAGGTTGGGGGAAGCTTTCTTT

V gene: TRBV4-3
clone size: .
D gene: .
J gene: TRBJ2-3
CDR3 protein: CASSPSLGGTDTQYF
CDR3 DNA: TGCGCCAGCAGCCCTTCGTTAGGGGGCACAGATACGCAGTATTTT

V gene: TRBV7-6
clone size: few
D gene: TRBD1
J gene: TRBJ1-5
CDR3 protein: CASSLKGTGPNQPQHF
CDR3 DNA: TGTGCCAGCAGCCTTAAGGGGACAGGTCCCAATCAGCCCCAGCATTTT

V gene: TRBV7-2
clone size: few
D gene: .
J gene: TRBJ1-4
CDR3 protein: CASSLAHNEKLFF
CDR3 DNA: TGTGCCAGCAGCTTAGCCCACAATGAAAAACTGTTTTTT

V gene: TRBV19
clone size: .
D gene: .
J gene: TRBJ1-5
CDR3 protein: CASSIVSSQPQHF
CDR3 DNA: TGTGCCAGTAGTATAGTGAGTAGTCAGCCCCAGCATTTT

V gene: TRBV2
clone size: .
D gene: .
J gene: TRBJ2-2
CDR3 protein: CASRDTGTTNTGELFF
CDR3 DNA: TGTGCCAGCAGAGACACCGGGACAACCAACACCGGGGAGCTGTTTTTT

V gene: TRBV19
clone size: few
D gene: TRBD1
J gene: TRBJ1-1
CDR3 protein: CASIGLRGDTEAFF
CDR3 DNA: TGTGCCAGTATTGGACTCAGGGGGGACACTGAAGCTTTCTTT

V gene: TRBV7-9
clone size: .
D gene: .
J gene: TRBJ1-2
CDR3 protein: CASSLSLAGDDYGYTF
CDR3 DNA: TGTGCCAGCAGCCTAAGCCTTGCTGGGGACGACTATGGCTACACCTTC

V gene: TRBV28
clone size: .
D gene: .
J gene: TRBJ1-5
CDR3 protein: CASSPRGSYLNQPQHF
CDR3 DNA: TGTGCCAGCAGCCCTCGGGGCTCCTACCTCAATCAGCCCCAGCATTTT

V gene: TRBV27
clone size: few
D gene: TRBD1
J gene: TRBJ2-7
CDR3 protein: CASRVRDSGSYEQYF
CDR3 DNA: TGTGCCAGCAGGGTCCGGGACAGCGGTTCCTACGAGCAGTACTTC

V gene: TRBV10-3
clone size: .
D gene: TRBD2
J gene: TRBJ2-5
CDR3 protein: CAISEILAGGSQETQYF
CDR3 DNA: TGTGCCATCAGTGAGATACTAGCGGGGGGATCCCAAGAGACCCAGTACTTC

V gene: TRBV19
clone size: few
D gene: TRBD1
J gene: TRBJ2-1
CDR3 protein: CASSTRQGTHNEQFF
CDR3 DNA: TGTGCCAGTAGTACTCGACAGGGTACCCACAATGAGCAGTTCTTC

V gene: TRBV27
clone size: .
D gene: TRBD2
J gene: TRBJ2-3
CDR3 protein: CASSALTSGGTDTQYF
CDR3 DNA: TGTGCCAGCAGTGCCTTGACTAGCGGGGGGACAGATACGCAGTATTTT

V gene: TRBV7-6
clone size: few
D gene: TRBD1
J gene: TRBJ1-6
CDR3 protein: CASSLDDNRGNSPLHF
CDR3 DNA: TGTGCCAGCAGCTTAGATGATAACAGGGGAAATTCACCCCTCCACTTT

V gene: TRBV10-2
clone size: .
D gene: .
J gene: TRBJ2-1
CDR3 protein: CASSERRGALPHEQFF
CDR3 DNA: TGCGCCAGCAGTGAGAGACGGGGGGCCCTGCCTCATGAGCAGTTCTTC